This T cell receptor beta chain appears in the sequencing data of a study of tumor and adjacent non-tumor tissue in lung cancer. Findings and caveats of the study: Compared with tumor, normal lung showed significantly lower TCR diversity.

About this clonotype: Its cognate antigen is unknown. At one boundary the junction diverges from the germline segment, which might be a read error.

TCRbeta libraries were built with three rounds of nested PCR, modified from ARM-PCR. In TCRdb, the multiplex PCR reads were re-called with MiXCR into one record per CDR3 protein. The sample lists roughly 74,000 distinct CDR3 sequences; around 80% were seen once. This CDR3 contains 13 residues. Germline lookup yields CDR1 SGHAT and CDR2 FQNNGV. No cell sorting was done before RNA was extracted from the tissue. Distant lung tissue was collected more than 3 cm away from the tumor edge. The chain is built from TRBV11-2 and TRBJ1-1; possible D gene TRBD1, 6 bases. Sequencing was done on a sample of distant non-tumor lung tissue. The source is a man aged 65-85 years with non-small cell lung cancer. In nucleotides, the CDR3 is TGTGCCAGCAGCATAGGGACATCCGATAAACCTTCCTTT. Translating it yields CASSIGTSDKPSF. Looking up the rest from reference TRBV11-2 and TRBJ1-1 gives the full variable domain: EAGVAQSPRYKIIEKRQSVAFWCNPISGHATLYWYQQILGQGPKLLIQFQNNGVVDDSQLPKDRFSAERLKGVDSTLKIQPAKLEDSAVYLCASSIGTSDKPSFGQGTRLTVV.